The 26 T cell receptor beta chains below all came from one sample that was sequenced in a study of Ad26.COV2.S vaccination and SARS-CoV-2 variants. Here immunoSEQ multiplex PCR was the method, and the copy in TCRdb shows in-frame clones only, minus some. This sample has 300,000 to 400,000 clones, with roughly 84% found just once. The treatment was: 15 to 20 received Ad26.COV2.S at low or high dose, single or two shots; roughly five received placebo; per-sample allocation not given. Day 63 following the first vaccine or placebo injection was when the samples were taken. The source was peripheral blood, collected in a trial of Ad26.COV2.S vaccine versus placebo. These receptors were collected from a person aged 18-60 years who received the Ad26.COV2.S COVID-19 vaccine or a placebo.

For this clone: One end of the junction does not line up with germline, which may come from a read error. The CDR3 sequence is CASSENQSRGIF. CDR3 DNA: TGTGCCAGCAGTGAAAATCAATCGCGAGGCATCTTC. The chain is built from TRBV2 and TRBJ1-2; no reliable D call. The CDR3 is 12 amino acids. Germline CDR1 and CDR2: SNHLY and FYNNEI.

The V and J genes are TRBV11-2 and TRBJ2-2; no clear D. This CDR3 comprises 15 residues. V lost 7 bases, J lost 0 bases, and 12 bases lay in between. The germline V gene has CDR1 SGHAT and CDR2 FQNNGV. The CDR3 DNA is TGTGCCAGCATGCCCAGACTCGCGAACACCGGGGAGCTGTTTTTT. Its protein product is CASMPRLANTGELFF.

The rearrangement joins TRBV13 to TRBJ1-1, with D perhaps matching TRBD1 (5 bases). The V gene's germline CDR1 is PRHDT and CDR2 FYEKMQ (reference sequence). There are 14 residues in the CDR3. The V gene lost 0 bases and the J gene lost 5 bases, with 10 bases spanning the gap. The DNA of the CDR3 is TGTGCCAGCAGCTTAGGATTATCAGGGACTGAAGCTTTCTTT. Amino acid sequence: CASSLGLSGTEAFF.

V is TRBV28 and J is TRBJ1-1, with 7 bases lining up with TRBD1. The CDR3 has 14 amino acids. V dropped 5 bases and J dropped 4; count of bases not matched to a gene: 7. From germline, CDR1 is MDHEN and CDR2 SYDVKM. Written as DNA, the CDR3 is TGTGCCAGCAGTGCGGACAGGCGGGGCACTGAAGCTTTCTTT. Translated, it gives CASSADRRGTEAFF.

On this clone itself: Other DNA sequences in this sample translate to the same CDR3. The rearrangement links TRBV27 to TRBJ2-7, with D perhaps assigned TRBD1 or TRBD2 (6 bases each). V dropped 2 bases and J dropped 0 bases, with 8 bases sitting between them. Germline values: CDR1 MNHEY, CDR2 SMNVEV (reference sequence). There are 14 residues in the CDR3. The chain's CDR3 is CASSLGGPSYEQYF. The CDR3 DNA follows: TGTGCCAGCAGTTTAGGGGGGCCCTCCTACGAGCAGTACTTC.

The V gene is TRBV5-1, the J gene TRBJ1-2; D is unresolved. In germline, CDR1 is SGHRS, CDR2 YFSETQ. The CDR3 consists of 17 residues. Deletions cut 1 base from V and 0 bases from J, with 16 bases between. The CDR3 loop is CASSLSGFPTPNYGYTF. In DNA, the CDR3 is TGCGCCAGCAGCTTGTCTGGGTTCCCCACTCCTAACTATGGCTACACCTTC.

The CDR3 DNA reads TGCGCCAGCAGTGCAACAGGGCCCGGGGAGCTGTTTTTT. It encodes CASSATGPGELFF. The chain is built from TRBV10-1 and TRBJ2-2; weak D call: TRBD1 (6 bases). Germline lookup yields CDR1 WNHNN and CDR2 SYGVQD (reference sequence). The CDR3 is made up of 13 amino acids. Trimming removed 4 bases at V and 6 bases at J, with 9 bases between.

The rearrangement joins TRBV5-4 to TRBJ1-4; 7 nucleotides agree with TRBD1. The CDR3 consists of 15 residues. V lost 3 bases, J lost 2 bases, and 4 bases stayed unmatched. Germline CDR1 reads SGHNT; CDR2 reads YYREEE (reference sequence). The CDR3 here is CASSYRGGTNEKLFF. Here the CDR3 DNA reads TGTGCCAGCAGCTACAGGGGTGGTACTAATGAAAAACTGTTTTTT.

This chain connects TRBV9 to TRBJ2-7; D might be TRBD2 (6 bases). CDR3 length equals 15 residues. V was clipped by 4 bases and J by 0 bases, with 14 bases between them. Germline CDR1 reads SGDLS; CDR2 reads YYNGEE. The CDR3 nucleotides are TGTGCCAGCAGCCAGGAGGGTGCCGTCTCCTACGAGCAGTACTTC. Translating it yields CASSQEGAVSYEQYF. Filled out from reference TRBV9 and TRBJ2-7, the complete variable domain reads DSGVTQTPKHLITATGQRVTLRCSPRSGDLSVYWYQQSLDQGLQFLIQYYNGEERAKGNILERFSAQQFPDLHSELNLSSLELGDSALYFCASSQEGAVSYEQYFGPGTRLTVT.

The chain is built from TRBV5-4 and TRBJ1-4; D call uncertain. The CDR3 is 15 residues long. Deletions cut 0 bases from V and 3 bases from J, with 9 bases between. From germline, CDR1 is SGHNT and CDR2 YYREEE (reference sequence). The CDR3 sequence is CASSLDSASNEKLFF. The CDR3 coding sequence is TGTGCCAGCAGCTTGGACAGTGCATCTAATGAAAAACTGTTTTTT.

This chain uses TRBV7-9 with TRBJ2-7, with D tentatively TRBD1 (6 bases). Germline CDR1 is SEHNR and CDR2 is FQNEAQ (reference sequence). Trimming took off 3 bases at V and 9 bases at J, with 15 bases between the two ends. The CDR3 runs 13 residues. The CDR3 DNA follows: TGTGCCAGCAGCTTTGGTCAGGGGCAGCGGCAGTACTTC. Translation gives CASSFGQGQRQYF.

This chain connects TRBV5-4 to TRBJ2-7, with D hard to call. The CDR3 has 12 residues. V lost 4 bases, J lost 5 bases, and 10 bases lay in between. The germline V gene encodes CDR1 SGHNT and CDR2 YYREEE (reference sequence). CDR3 protein: CASSPPGNEQYF. CDR3 coding DNA: TGTGCCAGCAGCCCCCCCGGTAACGAGCAGTACTTC.

Here the CDR3 DNA reads TGTGCCATCGGGGGGTTGGGTGAAAAACTGTTTTTT. This sequence encodes CAIGGLGEKLFF. The gene calls are TRBV6-5 and TRBJ1-4; D may be TRBD1 (5 bases). CDR3 length: 12 residues. Germline V gives CDR1 MNHEY, CDR2 SVGAGI. Deletions cut 10 bases from V and 7 bases from J, with 13 bases between.

The chain recombines TRBV2 with TRBJ2-7; 8 nucleotides align to TRBD1. With 7 bases clipped from V and 5 bases from J, the junction kept 7 bases outside the gene matches. The CDR3 is made up of 13 amino acids. Germline CDR1 reads SNHLY; CDR2 reads FYNNEI. The CDR3 region has the DNA TGTGCCAGCACGAGACGGACAGGGAACGAGCAGTACTTC. The encoded protein is CASTRRTGNEQYF.

This clone was recorded once. The V and J genes are TRBV10-1 and TRBJ2-3, with a possible D match to TRBD2 (6 bases). Germline CDR1 reads WNHNN; CDR2 reads SYGVQD (reference sequence). The CDR3 spans 16 residues. Trimming took 0 bases from V and 4 from J, leaving 14 bases between them. CDR3 DNA: TGCGCCAGCAGTGAGTCCGGGGCAGGCGGGGCAGATACGCAGTATTTT. Translating gives CASSESGAGGADTQYF.

The rearrangement joins TRBV27 to TRBJ2-7; the D is unclear. V lost 2 bases and J lost 1, with 9 bases in between. There are 14 residues in the CDR3. CDR1 and CDR2 (germline): MNHEY, SMNVEV (reference sequence). CDR3 in DNA: TGTGCCAGCAGTTTAAGGCGCGGATCCTACGAGCAGTACTTC. It is translated as CASSLRRGSYEQYF.

The J gene is TRBJ2-7, the V gene TRBV11-2, with D perhaps matching TRBD2 (6 bases). From germline, CDR1 is SGHAT and CDR2 FQNNGV. CDR3 length equals 19 residues. V was pared by 0 bases and J by 1 base, with 22 bases between. For the CDR3, the DNA is TGTGCCAGCAGCTTAGATCCCTCAAGAGGAGGGACGGCATCCTACGAGCAGTACTTC. It is translated as CASSLDPSRGGTASYEQYF.

V and J are TRBV27 and TRBJ1-6; a possible D gene is TRBD1 (5 bases). V was pared by 5 bases and J by 13 bases, with 18 bases between. The CDR3 loop spans 14 amino acids. Germline V gene data show CDR1 as MNHEY and CDR2 as SMNVEV (reference sequence). The DNA for the CDR3 is TGTGCCAGCAGTACAGGATCGGGCGGTCGGCCCCTCCACTTT. This encodes CASSTGSGGRPLHF.

The J gene is TRBJ2-5, the V gene TRBV7-6; TRBD1 is a possible D gene (5 bases). Trimming took 1 base from V and 4 from J, leaving 13 bases between them. The CDR3 consists of 15 residues. Germline CDR1 SGHVS, CDR2 FNYEAQ. The CDR3 DNA follows: TGTGCCAGCAGCTTAGTCCCCACAGGTGGAGAGACCCAGTACTTC. This gives the protein CASSLVPTGGETQYF.

The chain uses TRBV19 and TRBJ2-6; TRBD2 matches at 14 bases. The length of the CDR3 is 20 residues. Germline loops: CDR1 LNHDA, CDR2 SQIVND (reference sequence). The junction had 10 bases not matched to a gene; V was cut back by 5 bases and J by 1 base. The CDR3 is CASSLIGTSGSLSGANVLTF. The DNA of the CDR3 is TGTGCCAGTAGTCTGATCGGGACTAGCGGGAGTTTATCTGGGGCCAACGTCCTGACTTTC.

The chain couples TRBV21-1 to TRBJ2-1; the table's TRBD1 call for D was not verified on the DNA. TRBV21-1 counts as a pseudogene. There are 16 residues in the CDR3. The CDR3 sequence: CASSLVGTGDHNEQFF. The CDR3, as DNA: TGTGCCAGCAGCCTCGTAGGGACAGGGGACCACAATGAGCAGTTCTTC.

The V call is TRBV19, the J call TRBJ1-1; 7 bases align to TRBD1. This CDR3 contains 14 residues. Germline loops: CDR1 LNHDA, CDR2 SQIVND (reference sequence). Unmatched junction bases numbered 5, after V lost 3 bases and J lost 4 bases. CDR3 amino acids: CASSIDRDRTEAFF. DNA for the CDR3: TGTGCCAGTAGTATCGACAGGGATCGCACTGAAGCTTTCTTT.

The rearrangement uses TRBV7-6 and TRBJ2-1; D uncertain. V was shortened by 6 bases and J by 6 bases, with 9 bases between the two germline ends. This CDR3 is 12 amino acids long. CDR1 is SGHVS, CDR2 FNYEAQ, per germline. Written as DNA, the CDR3 is TGTGCCAGCAGTCAGCCCATCAATGAGCAGTTCTTC. This translates into CASSQPINEQFF.

CDR3 residues: CASSLALAREQYF. The CDR3 DNA reads TGTGCCAGCAGCTTGGCGCTAGCGCGGGAGCAGTACTTC. The chain has TRBV5-5 and TRBJ2-7, with D maybe TRBD2 (6 bases). The V gene's germline CDR1 is SGHKS and CDR2 YYEKEE (reference sequence). The CDR3 sequence is 13 residues long. Deletions cut 0 bases from V and 7 bases from J, with 11 bases between.

The V gene is TRBV14, the J gene TRBJ2-6, with D unresolved. This CDR3 has 15 residues. Germline-derived CDR1 and CDR2 are SGHDN and FVKESK. Trimming took off 4 bases at V and 2 bases at J, with 9 bases between the two ends. CDR3 residues: CASSPPSAGANVLTF. The CDR3 nucleotides read TGTGCCAGCAGCCCTCCTTCCGCTGGGGCCAACGTCCTGACTTTC.

The chain couples TRBV9 to TRBJ2-1, with 7 bases identical to TRBD1. The germline V gene has CDR1 SGDLS and CDR2 YYNGEE. This CDR3 has 15 residues. V was pared by 1 base and J by 2 bases, with 3 bases of the junction left unmatched. The CDR3 DNA sequence: TGTGCCAGCAGCGTAAGGGGGCCCCCCTACAATGAGCAGTTCTTC. Translation: CASSVRGPPYNEQFF.